These T cell receptor beta chains were read from a single sample in a study of cytotoxic CD8 clonotypes in ibrutinib-treated CLL. Assay: immunoSEQ multiplex PCR; the TCRdb copy retains only in-frame clones and omits some. The sample records fewer than 90,000 clones, 86% being singletons. This material consisted of PBMCs, taken before ibrutinib treatment. The source of these receptors is a human donor with chronic lymphocytic leukemia. Each CDR3 is given with its conserved first and last residue. Each record gives: V gene, J gene, D gene, clone size, CDR3 protein, CDR3 DNA. D genes are given only for firm matches. The size field is filled for only some rows; it gives once, few, many or a size class.

V gene: TRBV30
J gene: TRBJ2-1
D gene: TRBD1
clone size: .
CDR3 protein: CAWADRGGVNEQFF
CDR3 DNA: TGTGCCTGGGCTGACAGGGGTGGAGTAAATGAGCAGTTCTTC

V gene: TRBV5-1
J gene: TRBJ1-1
D gene: TRBD1
clone size: .
CDR3 protein: CASSFEGNPGGNTEAFF
CDR3 DNA: TGCGCCAGCAGCTTTGAGGGGAACCCAGGGGGGAACACTGAAGCTTTCTTT

V gene: TRBV9
J gene: TRBJ2-7
D gene: .
clone size: .
CDR3 protein: CASSVATGLEEQYF
CDR3 DNA: TGTGCCAGCAGCGTTGCAACCGGGTTGGAAGAGCAGTACTTC

V gene: TRBV5-1
J gene: TRBJ1-2
D gene: .
clone size: few
CDR3 protein: CASSPSGPNYGYTF
CDR3 DNA: TGCGCCAGCAGCCCCTCGGGTCCTAACTATGGCTACACCTTC

V gene: TRBV18
J gene: TRBJ1-2
D gene: .
clone size: .
CDR3 protein: CASSPREGINYGYTF
CDR3 DNA: TGTGCCAGCTCACCACGGGAAGGGATTAACTATGGCTACACCTTC

V gene: TRBV4-1
J gene: TRBJ2-3
D gene: .
clone size: .
CDR3 protein: CASSPPYFGGGSTDTQYF
CDR3 DNA: TGCGCCAGCAGCCCCCCCTATTTTGGCGGCGGCAGCACAGATACGCAGTATTTT

V gene: TRBV6-1
J gene: TRBJ2-1
D gene: .
clone size: .
CDR3 protein: CASRNNEQFF
CDR3 DNA: TGTGCCAGCAGAAACAATGAGCAGTTCTTC

V gene: TRBV19
J gene: TRBJ2-3
D gene: .
clone size: .
CDR3 protein: CASSISGSDTQYF
CDR3 DNA: TGTGCCAGTAGTATAAGTGGGTCAGATACGCAGTATTTT

V gene: TRBV9
J gene: TRBJ2-1
D gene: .
clone size: .
CDR3 protein: CASTTDDNNEQFF
CDR3 DNA: TGTGCCAGCACCACTGACGACAACAATGAGCAGTTCTTC

V gene: TRBV6-5
J gene: TRBJ1-2
D gene: .
clone size: once
CDR3 protein: CASSGTGSGYTF
CDR3 DNA: TGTGCCAGCAGTGGAACAGGTTCTGGCTACACCTTC

V gene: TRBV2
J gene: TRBJ1-1
D gene: .
clone size: .
CDR3 protein: CASLSTYLSEAFF
CDR3 DNA: TGTGCCAGCCTCTCGACGTATCTCTCGGAAGCTTTCTTT

V gene: TRBV27
J gene: TRBJ1-2
D gene: .
clone size: .
CDR3 protein: CASSPSGTSLYGYTF
CDR3 DNA: TGTGCCAGCAGTCCCTCCGGGACATCGCTCTATGGCTACACCTTC

V gene: TRBV6-5
J gene: TRBJ1-1
D gene: .
clone size: .
CDR3 protein: CASSYDRGSGTEAFF
CDR3 DNA: TGTGCCAGCAGTTACGATCGGGGATCGGGGACTGAAGCTTTCTTT

V gene: TRBV9
J gene: TRBJ1-2
D gene: TRBD1
clone size: .
CDR3 protein: CASSVGQDYGYTF
CDR3 DNA: TGTGCCAGCAGCGTCGGACAGGACTATGGCTACACCTTC

V gene: TRBV5-5
J gene: TRBJ2-2
D gene: .
clone size: .
CDR3 protein: CASSLADRNTGELFF
CDR3 DNA: TGTGCCAGCAGCTTGGCCGACAGGAACACCGGGGAGCTGTTTTTT

V gene: TRBV28
J gene: TRBJ2-1
D gene: TRBD2
clone size: .
CDR3 protein: CASSFERELNEQFF
CDR3 DNA: TGTGCCAGCAGTTTTGAGCGGGAGTTAAATGAGCAGTTCTTC

V gene: TRBV6-1
J gene: TRBJ2-2
D gene: TRBD2
clone size: .
CDR3 protein: CAGTSGSRTGELFF
CDR3 DNA: TGTGCCGGTACTAGCGGGAGCCGGACCGGGGAGCTGTTTTTT

V gene: TRBV7-6
J gene: TRBJ2-1
D gene: TRBD2
clone size: .
CDR3 protein: CASSLESGGSFLNEQFF
CDR3 DNA: TGTGCCAGCAGCTTAGAAAGCGGCGGGAGTTTTTTGAATGAGCAGTTCTTC

V gene: TRBV7-2
J gene: TRBJ1-2
D gene: .
clone size: .
CDR3 protein: CASSLPNYGYTF
CDR3 DNA: TGTGCCAGCAGCTTACCTAACTATGGCTACACCTTC

V gene: TRBV28
J gene: TRBJ1-1
D gene: .
clone size: .
CDR3 protein: CASSLQGFPNTEAFF
CDR3 DNA: TGTGCCAGCAGTTTACAGGGATTCCCGAACACTGAAGCTTTCTTT

V gene: TRBV6-5
J gene: TRBJ1-2
D gene: TRBD1
clone size: few
CDR3 protein: CASSSRRSRGGGYTF
CDR3 DNA: TGTGCCAGCAGTTCAAGAAGAAGCAGGGGGGGTGGCTACACCTTC

V gene: TRBV20-1
J gene: TRBJ1-1
D gene: .
clone size: .
CDR3 protein: CSAPGDTEAFF
CDR3 DNA: TGCAGTGCTCCCGGGGACACTGAAGCTTTCTTT

V gene: TRBV5-1
J gene: TRBJ1-2
D gene: TRBD1
clone size: .
CDR3 protein: CASSLGTGEANYGYTF
CDR3 DNA: TGCGCCAGCAGCCTCGGGACAGGCGAAGCTAACTATGGCTACACCTTC

V gene: TRBV27
J gene: TRBJ2-7
D gene: TRBD1
clone size: .
CDR3 protein: CASNSLDRGANEQYF
CDR3 DNA: TGTGCCAGCAATTCCCTTGACAGGGGAGCCAACGAGCAGTACTTC

V gene: TRBV7-9
J gene: TRBJ2-1
D gene: .
clone size: .
CDR3 protein: CASSLVLGEQFF
CDR3 DNA: TGTGCCAGCAGCTTAGTGCTAGGTGAGCAGTTCTTC

V gene: TRBV9
J gene: TRBJ1-4
D gene: .
clone size: .
CDR3 protein: CASSVGGATNEKLFF
CDR3 DNA: TGTGCCAGCAGCGTAGGAGGTGCAACTAATGAAAAACTGTTTTTT

V gene: TRBV2
J gene: TRBJ1-2
D gene: .
clone size: .
CDR3 protein: CASLPPSGSYGYTF
CDR3 DNA: TGTGCCAGCCTACCCCCCTCGGGAAGCTATGGCTACACCTTC

V gene: TRBV19
J gene: TRBJ1-2
D gene: .
clone size: .
CDR3 protein: CASTMGGDFYYGYTF
CDR3 DNA: TGTGCCAGTACCATGGGTGGGGATTTTTACTATGGCTACACCTTC